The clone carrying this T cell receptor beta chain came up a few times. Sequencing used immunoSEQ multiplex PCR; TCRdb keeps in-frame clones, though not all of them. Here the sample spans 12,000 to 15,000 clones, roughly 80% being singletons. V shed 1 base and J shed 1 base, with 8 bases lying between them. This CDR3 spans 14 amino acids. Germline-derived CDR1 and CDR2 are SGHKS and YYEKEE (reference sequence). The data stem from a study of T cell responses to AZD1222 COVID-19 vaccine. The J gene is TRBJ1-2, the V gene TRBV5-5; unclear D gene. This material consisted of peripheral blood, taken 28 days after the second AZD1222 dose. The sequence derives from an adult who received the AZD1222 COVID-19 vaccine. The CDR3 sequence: CASSLTDNNYGYTF. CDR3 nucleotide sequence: TGTGCCAGCAGCTTGACAGACAATAACTATGGCTACACCTTC.